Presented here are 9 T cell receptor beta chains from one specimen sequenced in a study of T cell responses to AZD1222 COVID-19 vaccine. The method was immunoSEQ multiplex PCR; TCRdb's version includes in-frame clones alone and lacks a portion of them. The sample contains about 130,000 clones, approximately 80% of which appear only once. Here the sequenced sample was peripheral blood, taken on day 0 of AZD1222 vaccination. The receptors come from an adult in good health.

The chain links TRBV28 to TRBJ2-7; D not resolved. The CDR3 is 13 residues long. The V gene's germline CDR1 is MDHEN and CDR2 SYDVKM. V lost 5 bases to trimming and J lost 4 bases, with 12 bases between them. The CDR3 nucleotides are TGTGCCAGCAGTCCCCCGGCACCGTACGAGCAGTACTTC. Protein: CASSPPAPYEQYF.

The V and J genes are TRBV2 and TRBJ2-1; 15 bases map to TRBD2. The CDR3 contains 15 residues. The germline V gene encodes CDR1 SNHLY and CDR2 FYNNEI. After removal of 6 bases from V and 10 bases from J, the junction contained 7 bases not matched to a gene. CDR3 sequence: CASSPGLAGGEEQFF. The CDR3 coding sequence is TGTGCCAGCAGCCCGGGACTAGCGGGGGGAGAGGAGCAGTTCTTC.

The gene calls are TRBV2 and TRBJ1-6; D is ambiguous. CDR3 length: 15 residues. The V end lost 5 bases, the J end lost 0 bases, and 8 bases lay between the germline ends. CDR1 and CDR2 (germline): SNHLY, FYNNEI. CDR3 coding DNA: TGTGCCAGCAGTCGAACAGACTCCTATAATTCACCCCTCCACTTT. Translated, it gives CASSRTDSYNSPLHF.

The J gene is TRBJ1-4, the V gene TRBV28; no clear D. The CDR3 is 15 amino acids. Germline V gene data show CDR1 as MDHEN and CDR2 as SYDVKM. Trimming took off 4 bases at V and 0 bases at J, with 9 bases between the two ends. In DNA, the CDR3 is TGTGCCAGCAGTTCGACCGGCGCAACTAATGAAAAACTGTTTTTT. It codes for CASSSTGATNEKLFF.

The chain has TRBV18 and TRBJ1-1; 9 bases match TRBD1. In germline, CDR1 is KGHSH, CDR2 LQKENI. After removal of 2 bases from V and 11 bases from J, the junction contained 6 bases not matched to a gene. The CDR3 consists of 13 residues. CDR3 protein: CASSPARDREAFF. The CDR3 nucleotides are TGTGCCAGCTCACCAGCTAGGGACAGGGAGGCTTTCTTT.

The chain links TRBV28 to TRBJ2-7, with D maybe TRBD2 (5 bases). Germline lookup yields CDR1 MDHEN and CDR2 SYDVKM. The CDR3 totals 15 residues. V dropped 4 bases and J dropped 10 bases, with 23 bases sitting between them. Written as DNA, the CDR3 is TGTGCCAGCAGTTCTCCCACCGGGATTACCTACGTCCAGTACTTC. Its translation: CASSSPTGITYVQYF.

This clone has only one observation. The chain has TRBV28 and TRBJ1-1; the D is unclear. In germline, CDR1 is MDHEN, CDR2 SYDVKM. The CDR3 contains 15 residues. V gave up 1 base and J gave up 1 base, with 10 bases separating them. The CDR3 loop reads CASSLLGTANTEAFF. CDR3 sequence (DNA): TGTGCCAGCAGTTTATTGGGTACAGCGAACACTGAAGCTTTCTTT.

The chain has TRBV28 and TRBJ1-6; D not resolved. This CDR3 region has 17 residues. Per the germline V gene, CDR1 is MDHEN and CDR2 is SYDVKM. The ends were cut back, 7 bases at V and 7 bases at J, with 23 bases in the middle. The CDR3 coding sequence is TGTGCCAGCAATCTTATACCTGGTCGGGCAGAGAATTCACCCCTCCACTTT. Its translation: CASNLIPGRAENSPLHF.

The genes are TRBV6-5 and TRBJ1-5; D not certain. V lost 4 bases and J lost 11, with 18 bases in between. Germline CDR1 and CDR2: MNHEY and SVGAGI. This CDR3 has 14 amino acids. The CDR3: CASSFDKAPGSQHF. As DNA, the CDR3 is TGTGCCAGCAGTTTTGACAAGGCCCCCGGTTCCCAGCATTTT.